This is a list of T cell receptor beta chains from one sample in a study of human T cells and chemical hapten exposure. From the RACE reads, TCRdb called clonotypes with MiXCR, one entry per CDR3 protein. The sample has a few hundred thousand distinct CDR3 sequences, approximately 8.6% seen once. Sample: whole blood, taken in connection with sensitization to the hapten diphenylcyclopropenone (DPC). The receptors were gathered from a middle-aged woman with alopecia areata. Some clones in this sample may be carry-over from other donors' samples. Each CDR3 is given with its conserved first and last residue. A D gene is named only where the DNA matches it firmly. Only part of the rows carry a size: once, few, many, or a class if the clone is expanded.

TGCAGCGTGAGGACTCAGTCGGACACCGGGGAGCTGTTTTTT	CSVRTQSDTGELFF	NA	TRBV29-1	TRBJ2-2	NA
TGTGCCAGCAGCTTAACAGGGACAGGGCTCTCACCCCTCCACTTT	CASSLTGTGLSPLHF	NA	TRBV7-3	TRBJ1-6	TRBD1
TGCAGCGGTAGGCGGGACAACAATGAAAAACTGTTTTTT	CSGRRDNNEKLFF	many	TRBV29-1	TRBJ1-4	NA
TGTGCCACAGGGGACGGGCCCTACGAGCAGTACTTC	CATGDGPYEQYF	few	TRBV24-1	TRBJ2-7	NA
TGTGCCAGCAGCCCTCAAGCTGGCGACACTGAAGCTTTCTTT	CASSPQAGDTEAFF	many	TRBV7-2	TRBJ1-1	NA
TGTGCCAGCAGCTTAAGTTCAGGAGGGGCAGGAGAGACCCAGTACTTC	CASSLSSGGAGETQYF	many	TRBV7-2	TRBJ2-5	NA
TGTGCCAGCAGTAAAAGAGCGGGATTCGGCACAGATACGCAGTATTTT	CASSKRAGFGTDTQYF	few	TRBV12-3/TRBV12-4	TRBJ2-3	TRBD2
TGTGCCAGCAGCGGGGTCTTGGCGGCTAACTATGGCTACACCTTC	CASSGVLAANYGYTF	NA	TRBV7-2	TRBJ1-2	NA
TGTGTCAGCAGGGAGAGAGGTGGGGGGCCGACTCAGCCCCAGCATTTT	CVSRERGGGPTQPQHF	NA	TRBV6-5	TRBJ1-5	NA
TGTGCCAGCAGCCAAGATCTTGGAAGCGGGAGGAGTAATGAGCAGTTCTTC	CASSQDLGSGRSNEQFF	NA	TRBV4-2	TRBJ2-1	TRBD2
TGTGCCAGCAGTTTGACGGGAGGGCCTCTCAATGAGCAGTTCTTC	CASSLTGGPLNEQFF	many	TRBV28	TRBJ2-1	TRBD2
TGTGCCAGCAGCCAAGATCCGCGAACGGGTACCTACGAGCAGTACTTC	CASSQDPRTGTYEQYF	few	TRBV4-2	TRBJ2-7	NA
TGTGCCAGCAGACTTCACCCAGGACAGGGTTTCACAGATACGCAGTATTTT	CASRLHPGQGFTDTQYF	many	TRBV11-2	TRBJ2-3	TRBD1
TGTGCCAGCAGCAAACAGGACAGGGAATACACCGGGGAGCTGTTTTTT	CASSKQDREYTGELFF	NA	TRBV21-1	TRBJ2-2	NA
TGTGCCAGCAGTTTATGGGTCAGGGCGAACACTGAAGCTTTCTTT	CASSLWVRANTEAFF	NA	TRBV12-3/TRBV12-4	TRBJ1-1	NA
TGTGCCAGCAGCAGACAAAATGAGCAGTTCTTC	CASSRQNEQFF	many	TRBV7-8	TRBJ2-1	NA
TGTGCCAGCAGCCCCGGGGGACAGGGGAGGGCCTACGAGCAGTACTTC	CASSPGGQGRAYEQYF	few	TRBV3-1	TRBJ2-7	TRBD1
TGTGCCAGCAGTGCGACAGGGGCCGATCAGCCCCAGCATTTT	CASSATGADQPQHF	few	TRBV25-1	TRBJ1-5	TRBD1
TGTGCCAGCAGCTCCGGGACTCCCTACACAGATACGCAGTATTTT	CASSSGTPYTDTQYF	NA	TRBV7-2	TRBJ2-3	NA
TGTGCCAGCAGTCCCGGACTGGGACAGGGGTTCAATCAGCCCCAGCATTTT	CASSPGLGQGFNQPQHF	NA	TRBV27	TRBJ1-5	TRBD1
TGTGCCAGCAGTCCGCGGCTACTAGCGGGAGATCAGTTCTTC	CASSPRLLAGDQFF	many	TRBV12-3/TRBV12-4	TRBJ2-1	TRBD2
TGTGCCACCCGACAGACGATGAACACCGGGGAGCTGTTTTTT	CATRQTMNTGELFF	NA	TRBV7-2	TRBJ2-2	NA
TGCAGCGCCGAACTAGCGGCTAGCTCCTACGAGCAGTACTTC	CSAELAASSYEQYF	NA	TRBV29-1	TRBJ2-7	TRBD2
TGCAGTGCAAACTCCCCCGGGACAGGGCACTACGAGCAGTACTTC	CSANSPGTGHYEQYF	NA	TRBV20-1	TRBJ2-7	TRBD1
TGTGCCAGCAGTTACAATCCTAGCGGGTTGGATACGCAGTATTTT	CASSYNPSGLDTQYF	many	TRBV6-2/TRBV6-3	TRBJ2-3	TRBD2
TGTGCCAGCAGTGAGAGACAGGGGGCGGGAAATGAGCAGTTCTTC	CASSERQGAGNEQFF	few	TRBV27	TRBJ2-1	TRBD1
TGCAGCGCTCAAGGGTTGGGCGATGAGCAGTTCTTC	CSAQGLGDEQFF	NA	TRBV29-1	TRBJ2-1	NA
TGTGCCAGCAGCCACGAACGGGGTAACGTAAGGACCCAGTACTTC	CASSHERGNVRTQYF	NA	TRBV7-2	TRBJ2-5	NA
TGTGCCAGCAGTTATCCGGGAGGTCGCGGCGGGGAGCTGTTTTTT	CASSYPGGRGGELFF	NA	TRBV12-3/TRBV12-4	TRBJ2-2	TRBD2
TGTGCCAGCAGTCCGCGGGGGCCCTCTGGAAACACCATATATTTT	CASSPRGPSGNTIYF	NA	TRBV2	TRBJ1-3	NA
TGTGCCAGCTCACAGCGGGGGGGGCTCACTGAAGCTTTCTTT	CASSQRGGLTEAFF	few	TRBV18	TRBJ1-1	NA
TGTGCCATCAGTGCCCCTGGACAGGGTCTACGAGAGACCCAGTACTTC	CAISAPGQGLRETQYF	few	TRBV10-3	TRBJ2-5	TRBD1
TGCGCCGGGCAGCGGACAGGGGAAAAAGATACGCAGTATTTT	CAGQRTGEKDTQYF	few	TRBV29-1	TRBJ2-3	TRBD1
TGCGCCAGCAGCCAAGATTTGCATTTTCCTAACTCTGGGGCCAACGTCCTGACTTTC	CASSQDLHFPNSGANVLTF	few	TRBV4-3	TRBJ2-6	NA
TGTGCCAGCAGCTCCGACCCCGGGGCTAGCAATCAGCCCCAGCATTTT	CASSSDPGASNQPQHF	many	TRBV7-2	TRBJ1-5	NA
TGCGCCAGCAGCCAAGATTTTCAGGGAGGGAGCGAGCAGTACTTC	CASSQDFQGGSEQYF	many	TRBV4-3	TRBJ2-7	TRBD2
TGTGCCAGCAGAACGACTAGCGGCACAGATACGCAGTATTTT	CASRTTSGTDTQYF	NA	TRBV6-5	TRBJ2-3	TRBD2
TGCGCCAGCAGCTCGGGACTAGCGCAAAGTGAGCAGTTCTTC	CASSSGLAQSEQFF	NA	TRBV5-1	TRBJ2-1	TRBD2
TGTGCCAGCAGCGTGACTCACACCGGGGAGCTGTTTTTT	CASSVTHTGELFF	NA	TRBV7-9	TRBJ2-2	NA